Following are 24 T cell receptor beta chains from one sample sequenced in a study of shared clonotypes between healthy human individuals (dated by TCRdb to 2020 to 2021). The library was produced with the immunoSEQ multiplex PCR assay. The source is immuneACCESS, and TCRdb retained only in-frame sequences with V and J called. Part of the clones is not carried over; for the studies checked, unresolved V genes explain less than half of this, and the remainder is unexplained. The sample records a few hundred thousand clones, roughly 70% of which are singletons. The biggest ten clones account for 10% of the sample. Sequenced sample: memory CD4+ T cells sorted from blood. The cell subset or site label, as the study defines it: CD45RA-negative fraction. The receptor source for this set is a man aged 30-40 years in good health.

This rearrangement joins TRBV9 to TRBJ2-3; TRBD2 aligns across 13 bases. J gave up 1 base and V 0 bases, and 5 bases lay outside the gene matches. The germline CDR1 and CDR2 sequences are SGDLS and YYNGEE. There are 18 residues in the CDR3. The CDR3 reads CASSVGLAGGTGTDTQYF. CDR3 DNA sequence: TGTGCCAGCAGCGTAGGACTAGCGGGAGGTACGGGCACAGATACGCAGTATTTT.

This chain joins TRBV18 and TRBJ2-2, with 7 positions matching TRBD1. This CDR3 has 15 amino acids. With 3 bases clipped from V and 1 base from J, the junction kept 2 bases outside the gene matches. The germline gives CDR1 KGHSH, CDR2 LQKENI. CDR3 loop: CASSPTGMNTGELFF. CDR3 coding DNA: TGTGCCAGCTCACCGACAGGGATGAACACCGGGGAGCTGTTTTTT.

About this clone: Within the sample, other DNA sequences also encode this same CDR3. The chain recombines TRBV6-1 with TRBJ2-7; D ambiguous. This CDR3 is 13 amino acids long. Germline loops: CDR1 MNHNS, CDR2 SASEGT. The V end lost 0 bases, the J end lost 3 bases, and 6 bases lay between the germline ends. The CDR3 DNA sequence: TGTGCCAGCAGTGAAGCAACTCACTACGAGCAGTACTTC. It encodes CASSEATHYEQYF.

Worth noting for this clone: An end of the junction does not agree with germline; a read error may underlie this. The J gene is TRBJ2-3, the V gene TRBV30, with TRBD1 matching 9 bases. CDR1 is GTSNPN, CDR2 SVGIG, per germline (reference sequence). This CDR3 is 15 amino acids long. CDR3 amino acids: CACSEPGQGRDTQYF. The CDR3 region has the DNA TGTGCCTGTAGTGAGCCGGGACAGGGTAGAGATACGCAGTATTTT. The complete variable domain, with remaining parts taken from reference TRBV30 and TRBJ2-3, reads SQTIHQWPATLVQPVGSPLSLECTVEGTSNPNLYWYRQAAGRGLQLLFYSVGIGQISSEVPQNLSASRPQDRQFILSSKKLLLSDSGFYLCACSEPGQGRDTQYFGPGTRLTVL.

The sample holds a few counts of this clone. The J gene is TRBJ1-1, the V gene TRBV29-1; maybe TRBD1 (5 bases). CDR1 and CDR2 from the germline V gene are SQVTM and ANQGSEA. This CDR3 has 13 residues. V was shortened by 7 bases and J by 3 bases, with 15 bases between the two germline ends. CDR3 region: CSARRKQDTEAFF. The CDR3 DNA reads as TGCAGCGCCCGGAGGAAACAGGACACTGAAGCTTTCTTT. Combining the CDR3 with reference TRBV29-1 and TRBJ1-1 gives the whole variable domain SAVISQKPSRDICQRGTSLTIQCQVDSQVTMMFWYRQQPGQSLTLIATANQGSEATYESGFVIDKFPISRPNLTFSTLTVSNMSPEDSSIYLCSARRKQDTEAFFGQGTRLTVV.

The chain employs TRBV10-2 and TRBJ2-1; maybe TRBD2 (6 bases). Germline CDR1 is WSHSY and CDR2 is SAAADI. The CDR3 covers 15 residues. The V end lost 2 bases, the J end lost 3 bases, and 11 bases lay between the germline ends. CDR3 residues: CASSEVGRNYNEQFF. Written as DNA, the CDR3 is TGCGCCAGCAGTGAGGTGGGGAGGAACTACAATGAGCAGTTCTTC.

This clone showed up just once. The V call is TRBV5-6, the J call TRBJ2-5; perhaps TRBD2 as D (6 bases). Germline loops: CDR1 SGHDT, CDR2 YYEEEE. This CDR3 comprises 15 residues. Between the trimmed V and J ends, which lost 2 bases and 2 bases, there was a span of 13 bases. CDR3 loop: CASSFGGVGQETQYF. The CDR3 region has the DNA TGTGCCAGCAGCTTTGGAGGGGTGGGGCAAGAGACCCAGTACTTC.

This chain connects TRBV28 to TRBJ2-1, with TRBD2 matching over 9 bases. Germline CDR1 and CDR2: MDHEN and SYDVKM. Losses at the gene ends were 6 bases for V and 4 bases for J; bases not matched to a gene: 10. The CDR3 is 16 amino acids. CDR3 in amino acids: CASSRSSGSRYNEQFF. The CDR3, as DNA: TGTGCCAGCAGCCGAAGTAGCGGGAGCCGGTACAATGAGCAGTTCTTC. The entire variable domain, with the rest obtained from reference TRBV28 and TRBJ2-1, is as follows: DVKVTQSSRYLVKRTGEKVFLECVQDMDHENMFWYRQDPGLGLRLIYFSYDVKMKEKGDIPEGYSVSREKKERFSLILESASTNQTSMYLCASSRSSGSRYNEQFFGPGTRLTVL.

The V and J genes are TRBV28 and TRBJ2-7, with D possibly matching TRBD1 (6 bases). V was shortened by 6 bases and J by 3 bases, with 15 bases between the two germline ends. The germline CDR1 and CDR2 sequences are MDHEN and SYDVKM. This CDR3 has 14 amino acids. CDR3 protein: CASRRAGADYEQYF. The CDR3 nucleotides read TGTGCCAGCAGGAGGGCAGGGGCCGACTACGAGCAGTACTTC.

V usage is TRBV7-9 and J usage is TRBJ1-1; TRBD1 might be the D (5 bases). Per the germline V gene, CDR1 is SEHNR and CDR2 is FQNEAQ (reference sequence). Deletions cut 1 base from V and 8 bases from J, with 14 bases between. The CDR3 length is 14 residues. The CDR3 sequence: CASSLDDSRVEAFF. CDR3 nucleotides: TGTGCCAGCAGCTTAGATGACAGCCGCGTGGAAGCTTTCTTT.

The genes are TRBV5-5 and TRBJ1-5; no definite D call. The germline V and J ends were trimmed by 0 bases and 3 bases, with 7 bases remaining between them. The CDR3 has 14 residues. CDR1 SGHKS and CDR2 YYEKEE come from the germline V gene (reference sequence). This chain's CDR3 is CASSLGRHNQPQHF. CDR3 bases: TGTGCCAGCAGCTTGGGTCGCCACAATCAGCCCCAGCATTTT.

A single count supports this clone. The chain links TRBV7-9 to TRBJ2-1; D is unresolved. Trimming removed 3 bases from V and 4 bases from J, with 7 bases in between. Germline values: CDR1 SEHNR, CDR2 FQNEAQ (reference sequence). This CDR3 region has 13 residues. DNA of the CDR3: TGTGCCAGCAGCTTTCCCAGGTACAATGAGCAGTTCTTC. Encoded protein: CASSFPRYNEQFF.

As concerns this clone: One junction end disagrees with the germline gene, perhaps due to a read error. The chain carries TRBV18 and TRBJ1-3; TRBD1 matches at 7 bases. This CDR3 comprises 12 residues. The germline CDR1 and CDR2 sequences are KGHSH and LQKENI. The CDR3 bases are TGTGCCAGCTCACCAGGGGTCGGGACAGCTATTTTT. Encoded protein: CASSPGVGTAIF.

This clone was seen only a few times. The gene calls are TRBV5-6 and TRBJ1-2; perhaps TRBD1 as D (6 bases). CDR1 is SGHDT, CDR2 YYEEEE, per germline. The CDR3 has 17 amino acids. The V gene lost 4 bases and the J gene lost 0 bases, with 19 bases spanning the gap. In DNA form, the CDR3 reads TGTGCCAGCAGCCGGACCCGGGACACAAGATCTAACTATGGCTACACCTTC. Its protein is CASSRTRDTRSNYGYTF. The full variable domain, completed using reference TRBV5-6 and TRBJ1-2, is DAGVTQSPTHLIKTRGQQVTLRCSPKSGHDTVSWYQQALGQGPQFIFQYYEEEERQRGNFPDRFSGHQFPNYSSELNVNALLLGDSALYLCASSRTRDTRSNYGYTFGSGTRLTVV.

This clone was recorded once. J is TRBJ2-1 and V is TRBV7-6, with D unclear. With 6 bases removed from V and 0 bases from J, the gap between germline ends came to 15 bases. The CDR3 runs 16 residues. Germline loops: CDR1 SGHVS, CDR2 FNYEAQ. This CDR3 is CASSLTDLSSYNEQFF. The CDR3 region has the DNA TGTGCCAGCAGTCTCACAGATTTGAGCTCCTACAATGAGCAGTTCTTC.

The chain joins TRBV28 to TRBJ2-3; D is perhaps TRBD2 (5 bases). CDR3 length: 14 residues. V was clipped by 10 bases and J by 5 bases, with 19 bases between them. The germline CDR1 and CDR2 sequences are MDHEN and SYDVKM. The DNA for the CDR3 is TGTGCCACCGAGGGTACCCTTATGAGAGATACGCAGTATTTT. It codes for CATEGTLMRDTQYF.

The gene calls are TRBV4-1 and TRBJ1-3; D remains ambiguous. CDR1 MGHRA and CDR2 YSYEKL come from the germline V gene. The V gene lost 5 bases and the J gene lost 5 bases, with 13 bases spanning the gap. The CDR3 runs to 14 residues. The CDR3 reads CASSYLGRRNTIYF. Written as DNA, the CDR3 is TGCGCCAGCAGCTACCTCGGGAGAAGAAACACCATATATTTT.

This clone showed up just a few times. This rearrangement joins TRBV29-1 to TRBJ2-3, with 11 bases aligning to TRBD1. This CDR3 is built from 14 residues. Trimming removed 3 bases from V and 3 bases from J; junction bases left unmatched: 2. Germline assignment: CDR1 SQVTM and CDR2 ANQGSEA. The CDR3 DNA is TGCAGCGTTGACGGGACAGGGGGGACAGATACGCAGTATTTT. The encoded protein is CSVDGTGGTDTQYF.

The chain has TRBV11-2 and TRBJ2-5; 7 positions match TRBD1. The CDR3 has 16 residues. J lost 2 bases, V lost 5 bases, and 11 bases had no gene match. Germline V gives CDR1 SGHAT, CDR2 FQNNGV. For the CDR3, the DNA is TGTGCCAGCAGCGGAACAGGGGTGGGTCCTCAAGAGACCCAGTACTTC. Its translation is CASSGTGVGPQETQYF.

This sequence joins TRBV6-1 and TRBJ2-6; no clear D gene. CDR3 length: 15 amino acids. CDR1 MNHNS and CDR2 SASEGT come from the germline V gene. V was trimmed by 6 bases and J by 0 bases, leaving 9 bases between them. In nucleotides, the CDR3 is TGTGCCAGCAGCCCACTGAACTCTGGGGCCAACGTCCTGACTTTC. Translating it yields CASSPLNSGANVLTF.

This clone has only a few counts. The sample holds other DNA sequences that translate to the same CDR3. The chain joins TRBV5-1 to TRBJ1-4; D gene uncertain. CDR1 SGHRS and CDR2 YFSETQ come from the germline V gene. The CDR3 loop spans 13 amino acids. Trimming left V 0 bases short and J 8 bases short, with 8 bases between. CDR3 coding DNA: TGCGCCAGCAGCTTGGGACAAAACGAAAAACTGTTTTTT. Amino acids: CASSLGQNEKLFF.

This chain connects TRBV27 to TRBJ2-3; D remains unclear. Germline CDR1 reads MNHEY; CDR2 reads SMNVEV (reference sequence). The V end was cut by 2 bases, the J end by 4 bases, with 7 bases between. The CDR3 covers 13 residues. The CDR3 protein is CASSLGRADTQYF. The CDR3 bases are TGTGCCAGCAGTTTAGGACGGGCAGATACGCAGTATTTT.

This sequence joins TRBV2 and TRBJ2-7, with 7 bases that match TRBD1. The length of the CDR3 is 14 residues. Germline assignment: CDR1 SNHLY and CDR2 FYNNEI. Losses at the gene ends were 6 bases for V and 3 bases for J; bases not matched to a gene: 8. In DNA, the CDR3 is TGTGCCAGCAGGGACAGGACGGATCTCTACGAGCAGTACTTC. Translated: CASRDRTDLYEQYF.

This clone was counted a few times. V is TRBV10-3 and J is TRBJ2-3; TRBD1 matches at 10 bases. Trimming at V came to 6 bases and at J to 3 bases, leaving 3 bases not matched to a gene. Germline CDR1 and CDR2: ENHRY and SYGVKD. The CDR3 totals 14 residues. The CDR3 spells CAIRGGQGTDTQYF. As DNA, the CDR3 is TGTGCCATCAGAGGGGGACAGGGGACAGATACGCAGTATTTT.